This TCR beta chain stems from a study of cytomegalovirus exposure and HLA in healthy donors. Overall study: Clustering assigned 81% of the approximately 400 genotyped donors to the Caucasian-associated ancestry cluster. Study-level points and caveats: For presence/absence analyses, sequencing depth was assumed to be roughly uniform across donors. Among TCR beta chains, those listed as cytomegalovirus-associated numbered about 160.

The ends lost 5 bases at V and 3 bases at J; junction bases unmatched: 4. Looked up from germline, CDR1 is LNHDA and CDR2 is SQIVND (reference sequence). This CDR3 contains 16 residues. On this clone itself: Its matching antigen is unknown.

With 60 Vbeta and 13 Jbeta primers, the PCR was carried out. Some clones are missing from TCRdb's copy, which holds only in-frame ones; the method was immunoSEQ multiplex PCR. Its clone listing holds roughly 80,000 clones. What was sequenced was PBMCs. The gene calls are TRBV19 and TRBJ2-2; TRBD2 aligns across 12 bases. This TCR was sampled from a woman aged 25-40 years in good health and CMV-seronegative. CDR3 nucleotide sequence: TGTGCCAGTAGTCCCGGACTAGCGGGGTACACCGGGGAGCTGTTTTTT. Amino acids: CASSPGLAGYTGELFF.